The 7 T cell receptor beta chains presented below share a single source sample, sequenced in a study of blood T cell repertoires in COVID-19 (dated by TCRdb to about 2020). The library was prepared using the immunoSEQ multiplex PCR assay. The source is immuneACCESS, and TCRdb retained only in-frame sequences with V and J called. Part of the clones is not carried over; for the studies checked, unresolved V genes explain less than half of this, and the remainder is unexplained. Recorded for this sample are 70,000 to 95,000 clones; 78% of them occurred a single time. The ten largest clones take up around 33% of the sample. The sequencing sample was made of peripheral blood. The receptors originated from a man in his fifties or sixties with COVID-19, enrolled during active disease.

CDR3 DNA sequence: TGTGCCAGCACCCGGGACTCCTACGAGCAGTACTTC. Protein: CASTRDSYEQYF. The V gene is TRBV2, the J gene TRBJ2-7; weak D call: TRBD2 (5 bases). This CDR3 contains 12 residues. Germline-derived CDR1 and CDR2 are SNHLY and FYNNEI. V was clipped by 7 bases and J by 0 bases, with 7 bases between them. Full variable domain (outside the CDR3, taken from reference TRBV2 and TRBJ2-7): EPEVTQTPSHQVTQMGQEVILRCVPISNHLYFYWYRQILGQKVEFLVSFYNNEISEKSEIFDDQFSVERPDGSNFTLKIRSTKLEDSAMYFCASTRDSYEQYFGPGTRLTVT.

This clone appeared once. V usage is TRBV27 and J usage is TRBJ1-6; D not resolved. The CDR3 is made up of 15 amino acids. CDR1 and CDR2 (germline): MNHEY, SMNVEV (reference sequence). The V end was cut by 8 bases, the J end by 0 bases, with 11 bases between. The CDR3 reads CASASMSSYNSPLHF. CDR3 coding DNA: TGTGCCAGCGCCTCTATGAGCTCCTATAATTCACCCCTCCACTTT.

The sample holds one count of this clone. In DNA form, the CDR3 reads TGTGCCAGCAGCTTGGCACCAGGGGGTGGTTACGAGCAGTACTTC. The encoded protein is CASSLAPGGGYEQYF. The V call is TRBV5-5, the J call TRBJ2-7; 7 nucleotides match TRBD1. The CDR3 is made up of 15 amino acids. V lost 0 bases, J lost 4 bases, and 7 bases stayed unmatched. CDR1 SGHKS and CDR2 YYEKEE come from the germline V gene (reference sequence). Full variable domain (rest looked up from reference TRBV5-5 and TRBJ2-7): DAGVTQSPTHLIKTRGQQVTLRCSPISGHKSVSWYQQVLGQGPQFIFQYYEKEERGRGNFPDRFSARQFPNYSSELNVNALLLGDSALYLCASSLAPGGGYEQYFGPGTRLTVT.

The V call is TRBV10-3, the J call TRBJ2-3, with 7 bases identical to TRBD1. V lost 8 bases and J lost 0; bases outside the gene matches: 2. The CDR3 totals 13 residues. Germline CDR1 reads ENHRY; CDR2 reads SYGVKD. The CDR3 region is CAIQGGSTDTQYF. The CDR3 nucleotides read TGTGCCATCCAAGGGGGCAGCACAGATACGCAGTATTTT.

The gene calls are TRBV29-1 and TRBJ1-2; 9 nucleotides agree with TRBD1. The CDR3 sequence is 13 residues long. The junction had 3 bases not matched to a gene; V was cut back by 2 bases and J by 5 bases. The germline V gene has CDR1 SQVTM and CDR2 ANQGSEA. The chain's CDR3 is CSVEPGTGYGYTF. CDR3 sequence (DNA): TGCAGCGTTGAACCCGGGACAGGGTATGGCTACACCTTC.

The chain employs TRBV5-6 and TRBJ1-1, with a tentative D call TRBD1 (6 bases). The CDR3 extends over 14 amino acids. Trimming shortened V by 5 bases and J by 0 bases, and 11 bases separated the two germline ends. Germline assignment: CDR1 SGHDT and CDR2 YYEEEE. The DNA of the CDR3 is TGTGCCAGCAGGGCCGACAGGATGAACACTGAAGCTTTCTTT. Residues: CASRADRMNTEAFF.

The chain is built from TRBV6-5 and TRBJ1-4, with D perhaps matching TRBD1 (6 bases). CDR3 size: 14 residues. The V and J ends lost 8 bases and 2 bases respectively, with 12 bases between them. In germline, CDR1 is MNHEY, CDR2 SVGAGI. The CDR3 loop reads CASRTGSTNEKLFF. In nucleotides, the CDR3 is TGTGCCAGCCGTACAGGGTCTACTAATGAAAAACTGTTTTTT.